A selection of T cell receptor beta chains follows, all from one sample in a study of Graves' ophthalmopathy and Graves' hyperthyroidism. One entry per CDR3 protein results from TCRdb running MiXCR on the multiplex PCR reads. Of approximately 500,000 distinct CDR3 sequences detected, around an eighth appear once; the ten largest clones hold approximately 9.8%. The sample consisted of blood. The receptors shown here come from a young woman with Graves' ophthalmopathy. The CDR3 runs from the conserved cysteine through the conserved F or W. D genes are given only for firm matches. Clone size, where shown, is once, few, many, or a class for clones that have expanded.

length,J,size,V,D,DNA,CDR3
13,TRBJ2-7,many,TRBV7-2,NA,TGTGCCAGCAGCTTAGGGCCATTGGTTGAGCAGTACTTC,CASSLGPLVEQYF
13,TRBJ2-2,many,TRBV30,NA,TGTGCCTGGAGTTCCCGTCACACCGGGGAGCTGTTTTTT,CAWSSRHTGELFF
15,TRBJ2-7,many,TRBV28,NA,TGTGCCAGCAGTTTTGGGGGGCGCATCTCCTACGAGCAGTACTTC,CASSFGGRISYEQYF
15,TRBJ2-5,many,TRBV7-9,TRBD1,TGTGCCAGCAGCTTAAGGACAGGGGTGGTTGAGACCCAGTACTTC,CASSLRTGVVETQYF
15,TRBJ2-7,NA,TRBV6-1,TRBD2,TGTGCCAGCAGACGGCTAGCGGGGGACTTCTACGAGCAGTACTTC,CASRRLAGDFYEQYF
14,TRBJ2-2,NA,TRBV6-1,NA,TGTGCCAGCAAGCGGGTGGGGAACACCGGGGAGCTGTTTTTT,CASKRVGNTGELFF
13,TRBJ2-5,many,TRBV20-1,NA,TGCAGTGCTACGGCTAGCGAGTTAGAGACCCAGTACTTC,CSATASELETQYF
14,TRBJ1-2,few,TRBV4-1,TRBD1,TGCGGAGCGGGAGGGGGCGCAGTCTTTTATGGCTACACCTTC,CGAGGGAVFYGYTF
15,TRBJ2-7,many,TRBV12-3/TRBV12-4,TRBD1,TGTGCCAGCAGTTTTAGTGGACAGGGGACCTACGAGCAGTACTTC,CASSFSGQGTYEQYF
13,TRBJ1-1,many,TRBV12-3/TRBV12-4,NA,TGTGCCAGCAGTTTAGGACTCACCACTGAAGCTTTCTTT,CASSLGLTTEAFF
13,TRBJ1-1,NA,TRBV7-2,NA,TGTGCCAGCAGCCCCAGGTTGGAGGCTGAAGCTTTCTTT,CASSPRLEAEAFF
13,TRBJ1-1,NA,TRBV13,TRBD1,TGTGCCAGCAGCCGACAGGGAAGTACTGAAGCTTTCTTT,CASSRQGSTEAFF
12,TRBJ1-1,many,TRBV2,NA,TGTGCCAGCAGCGTGACAGACACTGAAGCTTTCTTT,CASSVTDTEAFF
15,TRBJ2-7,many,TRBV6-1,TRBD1,TGTGCCAGCACCCCTTTTGGTGGACAGGCCTACGAGCAGTACTTC,CASTPFGGQAYEQYF
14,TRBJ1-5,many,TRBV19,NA,TGTGCCAGTAGTATACGCAGAGGCAATCAGCCCCAGCATTTT,CASSIRRGNQPQHF
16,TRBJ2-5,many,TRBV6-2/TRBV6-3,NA,TGTGCCAGCAGTTTGGGGCAGGGATCTGTTCAAGAGACCCAGTACTTC,CASSLGQGSVQETQYF
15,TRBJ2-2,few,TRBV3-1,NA,TGTGCCAGCAGCCTCGGGGGCGGGGACACCGGGGAGCTGTTTTTT,CASSLGGGDTGELFF
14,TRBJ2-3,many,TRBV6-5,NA,TGTGCCAGCGGAGACGCCGCGTCCACAGATACGCAGTATTTT,CASGDAASTDTQYF
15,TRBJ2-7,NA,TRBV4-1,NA,TGCGCCAGCAGCCAAGATCTCGGAGGGCGCCACGAGCAGTACTTC,CASSQDLGGRHEQYF
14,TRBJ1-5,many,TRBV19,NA,TGTGCCAGTAGTATACCGGGGGCGGCTCAGCCCCAGCATTTT,CASSIPGAAQPQHF
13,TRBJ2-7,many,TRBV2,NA,TGTGCCAGCGGAGAAGGGGGGGGTTACGAGCAGTACTTC,CASGEGGGYEQYF
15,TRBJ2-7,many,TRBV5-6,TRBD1,TGTGCCAGCAGCTTTGGGACAGGGAATGCCTACGAGCAGTACTTC,CASSFGTGNAYEQYF
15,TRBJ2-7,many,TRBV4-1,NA,TGCGCCAGCAGCCAAGTATGGGACATCCCCTACGAGCAGTACTTC,CASSQVWDIPYEQYF
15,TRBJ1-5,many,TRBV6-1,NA,TGTGCCAGCAGTGAACTTGGGCCGAGCAATCAGCCCCAGCATTTT,CASSELGPSNQPQHF
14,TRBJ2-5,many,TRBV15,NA,TGTGCCACCAGCAGAGATTTCCAGCCGGAGACCCAGTACTTC,CATSRDFQPETQYF